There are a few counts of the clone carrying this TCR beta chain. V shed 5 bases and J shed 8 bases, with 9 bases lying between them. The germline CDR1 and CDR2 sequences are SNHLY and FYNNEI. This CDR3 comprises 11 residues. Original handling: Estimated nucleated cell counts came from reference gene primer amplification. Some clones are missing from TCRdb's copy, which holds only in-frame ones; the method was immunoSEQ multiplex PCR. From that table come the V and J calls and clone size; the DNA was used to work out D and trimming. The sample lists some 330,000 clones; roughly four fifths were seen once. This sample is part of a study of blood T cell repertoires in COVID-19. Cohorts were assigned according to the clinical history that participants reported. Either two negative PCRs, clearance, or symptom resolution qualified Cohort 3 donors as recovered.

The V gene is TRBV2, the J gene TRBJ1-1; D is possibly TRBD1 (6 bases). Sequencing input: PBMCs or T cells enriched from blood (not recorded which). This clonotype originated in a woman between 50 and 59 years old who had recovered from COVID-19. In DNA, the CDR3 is TGTGCCAGCAGTTTAGACAGGGAAGCTTTCTTT. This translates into CASSLDREAFF.